This TCR beta chain was identified in a study of cytomegalovirus exposure and HLA in healthy donors. Measured with immunoSEQ multiplex PCR; TCRdb has only the in-frame clones, and not every one. The table has some 230,000 clones, about nine tenths seen once. This clone was seen only a few times. The antigen is unknown. Study-wide results and limits: The majority of TCR sequences were rare, yet some public TCRs appeared in many donors. Subsequent analysis of the approximately 110 validation repertoires found a tendency for first-cohort TCR clusters to co-occur. Cytomegalovirus-associated TCR beta chains were listed, numbering roughly 150.

CDR1 MNHEY and CDR2 SMNVEV come from the germline V gene (reference sequence). Trimming removed 5 bases from V and 10 bases from J, with 17 bases in between. This CDR3 has 14 amino acids. The rearrangement joins TRBV27 to TRBJ2-2; weak D call: TRBD2 (6 bases). This receptor was taken from a woman between 18 and 29 years old in good health and CMV-seronegative. Sequencing was performed on PBMCs. CDR3 amino acids: CASSPSGGDEELFF. CDR3 DNA: TGTGCCAGCAGTCCCTCTGGAGGGGACGAGGAGCTGTTTTTT.